This TCR beta chain stems from a study of OX40 agonist ivuxolimab in advanced cancers. The wider study: Six ivuxolimab dose levels, 0.01 to 10 mg/kg, were given intravenously every 2 weeks. Aged about 20 to 80 with a mean of approximately 60 years, they were roughly 83% male.

The CDR3 totals 16 residues. Germline trimming cut 2 bases from V and 8 bases from J; bases unmatched to any gene: 6. CDR1 is LNHDA and CDR2 is SQIVND in the germline V gene (reference sequence). Autoimmune disease history or systemic immunosuppression excluded patients. Some clones are missing from TCRdb's copy, which holds only in-frame ones; the method was immunoSEQ multiplex PCR. The table lists fewer than 65,000 clones, about 90% of them singletons, with around 5.2% in the top ten. The chain combines TRBV19 with TRBJ2-2; 12 nucleotides line up with TRBD2. The TCR comes from an adult with an advanced solid tumor such as melanoma, head and neck, liver or kidney cancer. The material was CD4+ or CD8+ T cells sorted from blood, obtained in a trial of the OX40 agonist ivuxolimab. The CDR3 coding sequence is TGTGCCAGTAGTATACGTACTAGCGGGAGGTTGGGGGAGCTGTTTTTT. Protein sequence: CASSIRTSGRLGELFF.